The rows below give T cell receptor beta chains drawn from one sample of a study of T cell clones after liver transplantation. Only in-frame clones appear in the TCRdb table, and some are missing; sequencing was by immunoSEQ multiplex PCR. Of fewer than 85,000 clones listed, roughly 80% are singletons. The source was CD4+ T cells from blood, collected 12 months after liver transplant. These receptors originate from a human patient who received a liver transplant. A share of the T cells may be of graft donor origin. Each CDR3 is given with its conserved first and last residue. The D gene is left open where the match is weak. Expanded clones get a size class; other rows say once, few or many, or leave the size out.

clone size | D gene | V gene | CDR3 protein
NA | TRBD1 | TRBV19 | CASSGGWRRNQPQHF
NA | NA | TRBV12-2 | CASRLAMGRHGQGDNEQFF
NA | NA | TRBV14 | CASSPRGSLVQETQYF
once | TRBD1 | TRBV28 | CASSLGGTGGSQPQHF
NA | NA | TRBV5-1 | CASSLAGQESYTF
NA | NA | TRBV11-2 | CASSLTRHTEAFF
NA | TRBD2 | TRBV29-1 | CSILGLAGGADTQYF
NA | TRBD2 | TRBV4-1 | CASSQVPTGGPKPAGQYF
NA | TRBD1 | TRBV28 | CASSLEGASEKLFF
NA | NA | TRBV23-1 | CASSQSGRDFVAFF
NA | TRBD1 | TRBV19 | CASSMTGGINTEAFF
NA | NA | TRBV7-2 | CASSLWSGVDYEQYF
NA | NA | TRBV5-1 | CASSSIDWSTDTQYF
NA | NA | TRBV5-1 | CASGSSYNEQFF
NA | NA | TRBV7-2 | CASSLDGSLITDTQYF
NA | NA | TRBV7-2 | CASSLGLYYEQYF
NA | NA | TRBV4-3 | CASSRPREANTEAFF
NA | NA | TRBV10-1 | CASSEGQTYEQYF
NA | NA | TRBV6-1 | CASSQGGGPFYEQYF
once | TRBD1 | TRBV28 | CASTRTGGKAVYGYTF
NA | TRBD1 | TRBV7-8 | CASSRYRGEKPQHF
NA | TRBD2 | TRBV28 | CASSSLAGGNYNEQFF
NA | NA | TRBV7-9 | CASSFGSQGLPFF
NA | TRBD1 | TRBV28 | CATKTGGLIKEKLFF
NA | TRBD2 | TRBV6-6 | CASTSRGGGTDTQYF
NA | NA | TRBV6-1 | CASMGGTQYF
NA | NA | TRBV11-3 | CASSLGGVWHEQFF
NA | NA | TRBV13 | CASSLRMHRDGDGYTF
few | TRBD2 | TRBV7-2 | CASSLVGDYAQTQYF
NA | NA | TRBV27 | CASSFSGAGEQYF
NA | NA | TRBV7-2 | CASSLFAGSYGYTF
NA | NA | TRBV6-1 | CASSPRDPLSQPQHF
NA | TRBD1 | TRBV19 | CASIRTGFSDGANVLTF
NA | NA | TRBV10-1 | CASSSTGRTGELFF
NA | NA | TRBV10-1 | CASSESGGSRDGTQYF
NA | NA | TRBV28 | CASRFWGTEAFF
NA | NA | TRBV5-1 | CASSFLQETQYF
NA | NA | TRBV6-6 | CASSSKDEQYF
NA | NA | TRBV2 | CASSEALRTAYEQYF
NA | NA | TRBV9 | CASSVSPDREAFF
NA | NA | TRBV28 | CASSSGLAKREAFF
NA | NA | TRBV5-1 | CASSFRGNYEQYF
NA | NA | TRBV18 | CASSLAFLEGYNEQFF
NA | NA | TRBV5-1 | CASRGSTFRETQYF
NA | TRBD2 | TRBV5-1 | CASSQSGGMTYEQYF
once | NA | TRBV18 | CASSRIQGSDTEAFF
NA | NA | TRBV28 | CASSYRTRRGSYEQYF
once | NA | TRBV5-1 | CASSLSGGLYEQYF
NA | NA | TRBV18 | CASSPLETGELFF
NA | TRBD2 | TRBV7-6 | CASSFLAGGSSTYNEQFF
NA | TRBD1 | TRBV19 | CASVDRNYGYTF
NA | NA | TRBV10-3 | CAISESGGGPRNQPQHF